The 17 T cell receptor beta chains below all came from one sample that was sequenced in a study of PD-L1 blockade in urothelial cancer. Described time point: peripheral blood 6 weeks after treatment start. TCRdb's copy holds only in-frame clones and misses some; the assay was immunoSEQ multiplex PCR. The data hold 120,000 or so clones, with about 84% observed a single time. This material consisted of PBMCs, taken around atezolizumab (anti-PD-L1) treatment. Receptors were obtained from a man in his fifties or sixties with urothelial cancer.

DNA for the CDR3: TGTGCCAGCAGCGTTACGACTAGTGGGGGGACAGATACGCAGTATTTT. Translated: CASSVTTSGGTDTQYF. The chain links TRBV9 to TRBJ2-3; D might be TRBD2 (6 bases). This CDR3 spans 16 amino acids. Germline V CDR1 and CDR2: SGDLS, YYNGEE. V lost 2 bases to trimming and J lost 3 bases, with 16 bases between them. Drawing the rest from reference TRBV9 and TRBJ2-3, the complete variable domain is DSGVTQTPKHLITATGQRVTLRCSPRSGDLSVYWYQQSLDQGLQFLIQYYNGEERAKGNILERFSAQQFPDLHSELNLSSLELGDSALYFCASSVTTSGGTDTQYFGPGTRLTVL.

The V call is TRBV11-2, the J call TRBJ2-7; tentatively, D is TRBD1 (5 bases). Trimming took off 4 bases at V and 7 bases at J, with 14 bases between the two ends. The germline CDR1 and CDR2 sequences are SGHAT and FQNNGV. The CDR3 spans 13 residues. Here the CDR3 DNA reads TGTGCCAGCAGCTCCATAGGGGATGGGGAGCAGTACTTC. Its translation is CASSSIGDGEQYF.

The J gene is TRBJ1-5, the V gene TRBV18; 7 nucleotides agree with TRBD1. This CDR3 has 14 residues. Per the germline V gene, CDR1 is KGHSH and CDR2 is LQKENI. V was clipped by 4 bases and J by 6 bases; unmatched bases: 6. In DNA form, the CDR3 reads TGTGCCAGCTCACAGGCGGGACAGTTTCAGCCCCAGCATTTT. This encodes CASSQAGQFQPQHF.

V and J are TRBV5-1 and TRBJ2-7; perhaps TRBD1 as D (6 bases). There are 13 residues in the CDR3. Trimming pared 3 bases from V and 0 bases from J, leaving 7 bases between. CDR1 is SGHRS, CDR2 YFSETQ, per germline. CDR3 sequence reads: CASSSDSSYEQYF. CDR3 nucleotides: TGCGCCAGCAGCTCGGACAGCTCCTACGAGCAGTACTTC.

This rearrangement joins TRBV7-2 to TRBJ2-3, with 10 bases fitting TRBD2. Germline V gene data show CDR1 as SGHTA and CDR2 as FQGNSA. The CDR3 length is 15 residues. V trimming: 7 bases; J trimming: 0 bases; junction bases outside the gene matches: 4. The CDR3 DNA reads as TGTGCCAGCACCGCGACTAGCGGGAGCACAGATACGCAGTATTTT. It is translated as CASTATSGSTDTQYF. The whole variable domain, filled in from reference TRBV7-2 and TRBJ2-3, reads GAGVSQSPSNKVTEKGKDVELRCDPISGHTALYWYRQSLGQGLEFLIYFQGNSAPDKSGLPSDRFSAERTGGSVSTLTIQRTQQEDSAVYLCASTATSGSTDTQYFGPGTRLTVL.

CDR3 bases: TGTGCCAGCAGCCCACCCCTCAGACAGGATAGCAATCAGCCCCAGCATTTT. Residues: CASSPPLRQDSNQPQHF. The chain employs TRBV28 and TRBJ1-5; D is perhaps TRBD1 (6 bases). Trimming stripped 6 bases from V and 0 bases from J, with 18 bases between. The germline V gene encodes CDR1 MDHEN and CDR2 SYDVKM. The CDR3 runs 17 residues.

The gene calls are TRBV5-1 and TRBJ2-5; 8 nucleotides match TRBD1. This CDR3 has 15 amino acids. In germline, CDR1 is SGHRS, CDR2 YFSETQ. Trimming took 4 bases from V and 0 from J; bases not matched to a gene: 5. The CDR3 loop reads CASSLTGAHQETQYF. The CDR3 DNA follows: TGCGCCAGCAGCCTGACAGGGGCCCACCAAGAGACCCAGTACTTC.

V gene TRBV5-1 combines with J gene TRBJ2-1; 7 bases line up with TRBD2. The length of the CDR3 is 16 residues. CDR1 is SGHRS, CDR2 YFSETQ, per germline. V lost 0 bases to trimming and J lost 2 bases; unmatched junction nucleotides: 5. This CDR3 is CASSLAAGDAYNEQFF. The DNA for the CDR3 is TGCGCCAGCAGCTTGGCTGCGGGAGACGCCTACAATGAGCAGTTCTTC.

V gene TRBV5-1 combines with J gene TRBJ2-3; D might be TRBD2 (6 bases). The V end lost 0 bases, the J end lost 2 bases, and 10 bases lay between the germline ends. CDR3 length: 15 residues. The germline V gene encodes CDR1 SGHRS and CDR2 YFSETQ. The CDR3 coding sequence is TGCGCCAGCAGCTTGGGGACTACCGACACAGATACGCAGTATTTT. It codes for CASSLGTTDTDTQYF.

This CDR3 reads CAWSMTGGNEQYF. CDR3 in DNA: TGTGCCTGGAGTATGACAGGGGGTAACGAGCAGTACTTC. The rearrangement links TRBV30 to TRBJ2-7, with 9 bases aligning to TRBD1. This CDR3 has 13 amino acids. Germline CDR1 is GTSNPN and CDR2 is SVGIG (reference sequence). V shed 2 bases, J shed 5 bases, and the junction held 4 bases outside the gene matches.

The chain uses TRBV9 and TRBJ2-7; D might be TRBD1 (5 bases). Germline CDR1 is SGDLS and CDR2 is YYNGEE. This CDR3 has 15 amino acids. The V and J ends lost 0 bases and 3 bases respectively, with 13 bases between them. This CDR3 reads CASSVAPGQRYEQYF. The CDR3 nucleotides are TGTGCCAGCAGCGTAGCGCCCGGACAACGCTACGAGCAGTACTTC.

The V call is TRBV4-1, the J call TRBJ2-3; D remains ambiguous. CDR1 is MGHRA and CDR2 is YSYEKL in the germline V gene. The length of the CDR3 is 16 residues. V gave up 3 bases and J gave up 5 bases, with 18 bases separating them. In DNA form, the CDR3 reads TGCGCCAGCAGCCAGAGAGGAAGCGAGCCGGAAGATACGCAGTATTTT. Amino acids: CASSQRGSEPEDTQYF.

The V and J genes are TRBV7-2 and TRBJ2-7; 8 positions agree with TRBD2. CDR3 length: 18 residues. Germline V gene lookup returns CDR1 SGHTA and CDR2 FQGNSA. Unmatched junction bases numbered 15, after V lost 5 bases and J lost 0 bases. The CDR3 DNA is TGTGCCAGCAGCCCCCTGCCGGGAGGGCGCCCAAGCTCCTACGAGCAGTACTTC. Encoded protein: CASSPLPGGRPSSYEQYF.

Written as DNA, the CDR3 is TGCGCCAGCAGTGGAAGGAGCGTCCTGACTTTC. Translation: CASSGRSVLTF. This chain joins TRBV5-1 and TRBJ2-6; D unclear. This CDR3 contains 11 residues. CDR1 and CDR2 (germline): SGHRS, YFSETQ. V lost 5 bases to trimming and J lost 12 bases, with 9 bases between them.

This clone was detected only once. This chain joins TRBV28 and TRBJ2-5; possible D gene TRBD2, 6 bases. Germline CDR1 MDHEN, CDR2 SYDVKM. The CDR3 runs to 14 residues. V shed 6 bases and J shed 1 base, with 12 bases lying between them. CDR3 DNA sequence: TGTGCCAGCAGCCTTAGCGGAACCCAAGAGACCCAGTACTTC. Protein product: CASSLSGTQETQYF. Looking up the rest from reference TRBV28 and TRBJ2-5 gives the full variable domain: DVKVTQSSRYLVKRTGEKVFLECVQDMDHENMFWYRQDPGLGLRLIYFSYDVKMKEKGDIPEGYSVSREKKERFSLILESASTNQTSMYLCASSLSGTQETQYFGPGTRLLVL.

The chain combines TRBV7-2 with TRBJ2-1, with 7 nucleotides matching TRBD2. The CDR3 has 14 residues. Germline CDR1 is SGHTA and CDR2 is FQGNSA. V lost 6 bases to trimming and J lost 4 bases; unmatched junction nucleotides: 6. The CDR3 nucleotides read TGTGCCAGCAGTCTCTCTAGCGGATACAATGAGCAGTTCTTC. This encodes CASSLSSGYNEQFF.

This chain joins TRBV4-1 and TRBJ1-5; D ambiguous. V was cut by 0 bases and J by 6 bases, with 6 bases left in between. Germline V lookup: CDR1 MGHRA, CDR2 YSYEKL. This CDR3 has 13 amino acids. This chain's CDR3 is CASSQDGLQPQHF. The CDR3 DNA reads TGCGCCAGCAGCCAAGATGGCCTTCAGCCCCAGCATTTT.